This TCR beta chain appears in the sequencing data of a study of neurological immune-mediated disorders. Study-wide points: Sharing of CDR3 amino acid sequences among expanded clones across subjects was absent, suggesting private repertoires in all groups. HTLV-1-associated myelopathy had the most TCR clonal expansion, while multiple sclerosis had the least, a level that fell below healthy controls.

Germline assignment: CDR1 MNHEY and CDR2 SMNVEV (reference sequence). V lost 1 base to trimming and J lost 5 bases, with 12 bases between them. There are 15 residues in the CDR3. Time point in this sample: longitudinal time-point 2. Healthy controls were blood bank volunteers in Maryland, USA. From 2 million PBMCs stored at -80 C, the unsorted libraries were generated. In this sample, this clonotype turned up many times. The target antigen is unknown. TCRdb independently ran MiXCR on the 5' RACE reads; one entry per CDR3 protein. Of more than 55,000 distinct CDR3 sequences listed, less than 10% are singletons.

The receptor was derived from a man aged 25-40 years in good health. The chain links TRBV27 to TRBJ1-5; tentative D call: TRBD1 (6 bases). The sequenced material came from PBMCs. This CDR3 is CASSLFLQGDQPQHF. CDR3 coding DNA: TGTGCCAGCAGTTTATTTTTACAGGGAGATCAGCCCCAGCATTTT.